The 23 T cell receptor beta chains below all came from one sample that was sequenced in a study of cytomegalovirus exposure and HLA in healthy donors. Primers: 60 Vbeta forward and 13 Jbeta reverse. Sequenced by immunoSEQ multiplex PCR; TCRdb stores in-frame clones only, minus some. The sample includes 150,000 to 200,000 clones, over 60% seen only once; the top ten take 1.5% to 2%. Sequenced material: PBMCs. The receptor set was obtained from a young man in good health and CMV-seronegative.

The chain combines TRBV28 with TRBJ2-7; 13 bases map to TRBD2. The CDR3 runs to 15 residues. Germline loops: CDR1 MDHEN, CDR2 SYDVKM. The trim removed 5 bases at V and 1 base at J, leaving 2 bases unmatched. CDR3 in DNA: TGTGCCAGCAGTACTAGCGGGAGGGTTTCCTACGAGCAGTACTTC. Translated: CASSTSGRVSYEQYF.

The table lists this clone with a count of one. The chain couples TRBV28 to TRBJ2-1; TRBD1 aligns across 9 bases. The CDR3 covers 15 residues. With V trimmed by 2 bases and J by 6 bases, 5 bases remained unmatched. Germline CDR1 reads MDHEN; CDR2 reads SYDVKM. CDR3 loop: CASSLQDRGGNEQFF. CDR3 DNA: TGTGCCAGCAGTTTACAGGACAGGGGAGGCAATGAGCAGTTCTTC.

The chain is built from TRBV6-1 and TRBJ1-2; weak D call: TRBD1 (5 bases). The CDR3 has 17 amino acids. Germline CDR1 reads MNHNS; CDR2 reads SASEGT. Trimming left V 1 base short and J 5 bases short, with 20 bases between. CDR3 amino acids: CASSEGRGKIRSYGYTF. CDR3 in DNA: TGTGCCAGCAGTGAAGGGAGGGGAAAAATTAGGTCTTATGGCTACACCTTC.

J is TRBJ2-7 and V is TRBV7-9; TRBD1 matches 8 bases. Germline V CDR1 and CDR2: SEHNR, FQNEAQ (reference sequence). With 5 bases clipped from V and 6 bases from J, the junction kept 6 bases outside the gene matches. The CDR3 has 13 residues. CDR3 loop: CASSMWTGPEQYF. The CDR3 DNA is TGTGCCAGCAGCATGTGGACAGGGCCCGAGCAGTACTTC.

The chain is built from TRBV7-2 and TRBJ2-3, with D perhaps matching TRBD2 (6 bases). The V gene lost 5 bases and the J gene lost 6 bases, with 15 bases spanning the gap. The CDR3 sequence is 14 residues long. Germline V gene lookup returns CDR1 SGHTA and CDR2 FQGNSA. CDR3 DNA: TGTGCCAGCAGCACTAGACGCGGGGACGATACGCAGTATTTT. As protein: CASSTRRGDDTQYF.

This clone was seen a handful of times. The chain joins TRBV5-1 to TRBJ2-5; D not certain. Trimming cost V 5 bases and J 2 bases, with 7 bases left between them. Germline V gene data show CDR1 as SGHRS and CDR2 as YFSETQ. The CDR3 totals 12 residues. CDR3 bases: TGCGCCAGCAGGTTCACTCAAGAGACCCAGTACTTC. The encoded protein is CASRFTQETQYF.

The rearrangement uses TRBV5-1 and TRBJ2-3; D possibly corresponds to TRBD1 (5 bases). The CDR3 covers 15 residues. V was clipped by 4 bases and J by 4 bases, with 16 bases between them. Germline-derived CDR1 and CDR2 are SGHRS and YFSETQ. The CDR3 DNA reads as TGCGCCAGCAGCGGTCAAAGGGGCCCGGCAGATACGCAGTATTTT. It translates to CASSGQRGPADTQYF. Based on the CDR3 plus reference TRBV5-1 and TRBJ2-3, the full variable domain is KAGVTQTPRYLIKTRGQQVTLSCSPISGHRSVSWYQQTPGQGLQFLFEYFSETQRNKGNFPGRFSGRQFSNSRSEMNVSTLELGDSALYLCASSGQRGPADTQYFGPGTRLTVL.

This chain joins TRBV7-3 and TRBJ1-5; 7 positions match TRBD1. CDR1 is SGHTA and CDR2 is FQGTGA in the germline V gene. V shed 5 bases, J shed 1 base, and the junction held 8 bases outside the gene matches. The CDR3 length is 16 residues. The DNA of the CDR3 is TGTGCCAGCAGCCCTCCAGGGGGGAAAAGCAATCAGCCCCAGCATTTT. Its translation: CASSPPGGKSNQPQHF.

The chain uses TRBV9 and TRBJ2-7; 8 nucleotides match TRBD1. The CDR3 spans 15 residues. Germline CDR1 and CDR2: SGDLS and YYNGEE. Trimming removed 0 bases from V and 2 bases from J; junction bases left unmatched: 4. In DNA form, the CDR3 reads TGTGCCAGCAGCGTAGATGGGACAGGTACCTACGAGCAGTACTTC. It yields the protein CASSVDGTGTYEQYF.

The CDR3 spells CASSPVAEGETQYF. CDR3 nucleotide sequence: TGTGCCAGCAGCCCCGTAGCGGAGGGAGAGACCCAGTACTTC. The chain carries TRBV5-4 and TRBJ2-5; TRBD2 might be the D (6 bases). CDR3 length: 14 amino acids. Per germline, CDR1 SGHNT and CDR2 YYREEE (reference sequence). Trimming pared 4 bases from V and 4 bases from J, leaving 14 bases between.

The rearrangement links TRBV9 to TRBJ2-5, with TRBD1 identical over 7 bases. V lost 0 bases, J lost 11 bases, and 13 bases stayed unmatched. The CDR3 runs to 15 residues. Germline CDR1 SGDLS, CDR2 YYNGEE. The CDR3 loop is CASSVAPTQGEQQYF. The CDR3 DNA reads as TGTGCCAGCAGCGTAGCTCCCACCCAGGGGGAACAGCAGTACTTC.

V and J are TRBV7-2 and TRBJ1-6; D unclear. V lost 2 bases and J 6 bases, leaving 11 bases between the germline ends. CDR1 SGHTA and CDR2 FQGNSA come from the germline V gene. This CDR3 has 15 amino acids. The CDR3 DNA reads TGTGCCAGCAGCTTATGGGTTAGCGGTAATTCACCCCTCCACTTT. This translates into CASSLWVSGNSPLHF.

In regard to this clone: Other DNA sequences in this sample translate to the same CDR3. This sequence joins TRBV6-6 and TRBJ1-1; no firm D call. Trimming cost V 2 bases and J 7 bases, with 11 bases left between them. The CDR3 is made up of 13 amino acids. Germline V gene lookup returns CDR1 MNHNY and CDR2 SVGAGI (reference sequence). DNA of the CDR3: TGTGCCAGCAGTTACAGGTTGGGAGATGAAGCTTTCTTT. It yields the protein CASSYRLGDEAFF.

This clone was counted between two and nine times. The chain is built from TRBV18 and TRBJ2-3; 8 bases match TRBD1. The V gene's germline CDR1 is KGHSH and CDR2 LQKENI. Germline trimming cut 6 bases from V and 2 bases from J; bases unmatched to any gene: 7. This CDR3 has 15 residues. For the CDR3, the DNA is TGTGCCAGCTCGCCTCGACAGGGGCTCACAGATACGCAGTATTTT. Amino acids: CASSPRQGLTDTQYF.

The V and J genes are TRBV27 and TRBJ2-7, with 8 nucleotides matching TRBD1. V dropped 2 bases and J dropped 6; count of bases not matched to a gene: 9. The CDR3 is 15 amino acids. From germline, CDR1 is MNHEY and CDR2 SMNVEV (reference sequence). The CDR3 region is CASSLAQGGFIEQYF. DNA for the CDR3: TGTGCCAGCAGTTTAGCACAGGGGGGATTTATCGAGCAGTACTTC.

This clone has only one observation. The chain joins TRBV2 to TRBJ1-6, with TRBD1 as a possible D gene (5 bases). CDR1 is SNHLY, CDR2 FYNNEI, per germline. V was trimmed by 3 bases and J by 11 bases, leaving 17 bases between them. There are 15 residues in the CDR3. CDR3 sequence reads: CASSELGLTGPPLHF. Here the CDR3 DNA reads TGTGCCAGCAGTGAGCTGGGACTTACTGGGCCACCCCTCCACTTT.

The chain joins TRBV2 to TRBJ1-2; 7 bases are shared with TRBD1. The V gene's germline CDR1 is SNHLY and CDR2 FYNNEI. The CDR3 covers 19 residues. The ends lost 1 base at V and 0 bases at J; junction bases unmatched: 14. CDR3 residues: CASSEVGDRVTLANYGYTF. As DNA, the CDR3 is TGTGCCAGCAGTGAAGTGGGAGACAGGGTTACTCTAGCTAACTATGGCTACACCTTC.

The J gene is TRBJ1-2, the V gene TRBV10-3, with TRBD1 identical over 9 bases. Germline-derived CDR1 and CDR2 are ENHRY and SYGVKD. The length of the CDR3 is 14 residues. Trimming took 4 bases from V and 8 from J; bases not matched to a gene: 8. The CDR3 coding sequence is TGTGCCATCAGTGGGAACCGGGACAGGGTAGGCTACACCTTC. This codes for CAISGNRDRVGYTF.

The chain recombines TRBV28 with TRBJ1-6; 10 bases align to TRBD1. Germline-derived CDR1 and CDR2 are MDHEN and SYDVKM. The CDR3 has 16 residues. V lost 5 bases and J lost 7; bases outside the gene matches: 8. CDR3 DNA: TGTGCCAGCAGTCATGCCCTGGGACAGGGGAATTCACCCCTCCACTTT. The encoded protein is CASSHALGQGNSPLHF.

The chain carries TRBV19 and TRBJ1-2; D is possibly TRBD1 (5 bases). V lost 3 bases, J lost 5 bases, and 13 bases lay in between. The CDR3 loop spans 14 amino acids. Germline CDR1 LNHDA, CDR2 SQIVND (reference sequence). This chain's CDR3 is CASSIPGRVYGYTF. The CDR3 coding sequence is TGTGCCAGTAGTATCCCGGGCAGGGTGTATGGCTACACCTTC.

This clone was recorded a few times. The chain joins TRBV5-4 to TRBJ2-6; TRBD2 agrees at 7 bases. CDR3 length: 16 amino acids. The J segment lost 2 bases and the V segment lost 4 bases, leaving 6 bases of the junction unmatched. Germline V gene sequence: CDR1 SGHNT, CDR2 YYREEE (reference sequence). The CDR3 sequence: CASSTGGNPGANVLTF. The DNA for the CDR3 is TGTGCCAGCAGCACCGGGGGGAACCCTGGGGCCAACGTCCTGACTTTC. The full variable domain, completed using reference TRBV5-4 and TRBJ2-6, is ETGVTQSPTHLIKTRGQQVTLRCSSQSGHNTVSWYQQALGQGPQFIFQYYREEENGRGNFPPRFSGLQFPNYSSELNVNALELDDSALYLCASSTGGNPGANVLTFGAGSRLTVL.

This clone was detected a few times. The V call is TRBV7-8, the J call TRBJ2-7; 8 nucleotides match TRBD2. V shed 1 base and J 4 bases; nucleotides not matched to a gene: 9. Germline-derived CDR1 and CDR2 are SGHVS and FQNEAQ. The CDR3 spans 16 residues. The CDR3 DNA follows: TGTGCCAGCAGCTTAGATCGAGCGGGAGAGGGATACGAGCAGTACTTC. Its translation is CASSLDRAGEGYEQYF.

CDR3 amino acids: CASSIGGAIVEQFF. The CDR3 nucleotides read TGTGCCAGTAGTATAGGCGGGGCCATCGTTGAGCAGTTCTTC. The chain employs TRBV19 and TRBJ2-1, with D possibly matching TRBD2 (6 bases). Germline V gives CDR1 LNHDA, CDR2 SQIVND (reference sequence). The CDR3 is 14 residues long. Trimming stripped 1 base from V and 9 bases from J, with 13 bases between.